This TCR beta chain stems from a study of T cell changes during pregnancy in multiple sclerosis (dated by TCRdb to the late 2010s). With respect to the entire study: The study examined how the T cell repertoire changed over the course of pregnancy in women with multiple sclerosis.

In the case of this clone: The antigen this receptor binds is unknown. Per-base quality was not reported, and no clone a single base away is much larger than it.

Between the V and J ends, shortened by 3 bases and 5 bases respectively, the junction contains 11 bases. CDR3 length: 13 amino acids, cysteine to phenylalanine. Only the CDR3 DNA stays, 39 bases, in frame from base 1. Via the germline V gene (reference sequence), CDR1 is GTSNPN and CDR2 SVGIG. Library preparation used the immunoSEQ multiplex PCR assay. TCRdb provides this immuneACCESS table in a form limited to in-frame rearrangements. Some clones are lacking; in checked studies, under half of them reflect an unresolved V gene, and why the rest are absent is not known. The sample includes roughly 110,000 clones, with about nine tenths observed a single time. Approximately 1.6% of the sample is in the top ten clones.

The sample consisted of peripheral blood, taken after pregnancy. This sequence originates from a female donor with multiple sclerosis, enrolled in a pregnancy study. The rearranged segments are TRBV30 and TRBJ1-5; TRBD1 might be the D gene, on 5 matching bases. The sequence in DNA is TGTGCCTGGAGCAGGGTAAACGATCAGCCCCAGCATTTT. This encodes CAWSRVNDQPQHF.